One sample yielded the 8 T cell receptor beta chains listed below, sequenced in a study of cytomegalovirus exposure and HLA in healthy donors. Sequencing was performed with immunoSEQ multiplex PCR; in TCRdb, only in-frame clones are kept and a portion is missing. The repertoire includes some 220,000 clones, 85% to 95% of them detected once, and approximately 0.99% sits in the top ten. The source material was PBMCs. These receptors were taken from a woman in her late teens or twenties in good health and CMV-seronegative.

The rearrangement links TRBV6-4 to TRBJ2-1; 9 nucleotides align to TRBD1. Looked up from germline, CDR1 is MRHNA and CDR2 is SNTAGT. This CDR3 is 14 amino acids long. V shed 6 bases, J shed 8 bases, and the junction held 8 bases outside the gene matches. The DNA of the CDR3 is TGTGCCAGCAGCCCCGGGACAGGGTTGGATGAGCAGTTCTTC. Translated: CASSPGTGLDEQFF.

The chain recombines TRBV28 with TRBJ1-2; D gene ambiguous. The V gene lost 3 bases and the J gene lost 8 bases, with 22 bases spanning the gap. Germline CDR1 and CDR2: MDHEN and SYDVKM. CDR3 length: 16 amino acids. The CDR3 bases are TGTGCCAGCAGTTTTTGGGAGGCCAGCGGTATAAAGGGCTACACCTTC. Amino acid sequence: CASSFWEASGIKGYTF.

The J gene is TRBJ2-3, the V gene TRBV6-6, with 7 bases matching TRBD2. CDR3 size: 15 residues. Germline V lookup: CDR1 MNHNY, CDR2 SVGAGI (reference sequence). Unmatched junction bases numbered 6, after V lost 6 bases and J lost 0 bases. CDR3 region: CASRGAGISTDTQYF. As DNA, the CDR3 is TGTGCCAGCAGAGGAGCGGGGATTAGCACAGATACGCAGTATTTT.

The V call is TRBV5-6, the J call TRBJ2-1; 8 positions agree with TRBD1. Germline V gene sequence: CDR1 SGHDT, CDR2 YYEEEE. CDR3 length equals 15 residues. The V segment lost 3 bases and the J segment 8 bases; nucleotides outside the gene matches: 10. CDR3 protein: CASSSPQDRGDEQFF. The CDR3 bases are TGTGCCAGCAGCTCCCCGCAAGACAGGGGCGATGAGCAGTTCTTC.

This rearrangement joins TRBV11-1 to TRBJ1-3; no clear D. Between the trimmed V and J ends, which lost 6 bases and 2 bases, there was a span of 11 bases. This CDR3 has 14 amino acids. Per germline, CDR1 SGHAT and CDR2 FQDESV (reference sequence). CDR3 region: CASRRGGPGNTIYF. The CDR3 bases are TGTGCCAGCAGAAGAGGAGGGCCTGGAAACACCATATATTTT.

This chain uses TRBV6-4 with TRBJ1-2; 12 bases are shared with TRBD1. V trimming: 4 bases; J trimming: 4 bases; junction bases outside the gene matches: 7. Germline-derived CDR1 and CDR2 are MRHNA and SNTAGT. This CDR3 spans 16 amino acids. The CDR3: CASSVRDRGPLYGYTF. As DNA, the CDR3 is TGTGCCAGCAGTGTCCGGGACAGGGGGCCCCTCTATGGCTACACCTTC.

The genes are TRBV5-4 and TRBJ2-3, with TRBD2 identical over 9 bases. The CDR3 consists of 17 residues. Germline values: CDR1 SGHNT, CDR2 YYREEE (reference sequence). V shed 4 bases and J 4 bases; nucleotides not matched to a gene: 13. DNA of the CDR3: TGTGCCAGCAGCCCGGGCAGGCTAGCGGGAAGGTCAGATACGCAGTATTTT. Its protein is CASSPGRLAGRSDTQYF.

The V call is TRBV4-2, the J call TRBJ1-1, with D hard to call. Germline V gene lookup returns CDR1 LGHNA and CDR2 YNFKEQ. V was shortened by 4 bases and J by 4 bases, with 13 bases between the two germline ends. The CDR3 runs to 14 residues. The CDR3 loop reads CASSPSGLPTEAFF. CDR3 sequence (DNA): TGTGCCAGCAGCCCATCCGGACTCCCCACTGAAGCTTTCTTT.